These 10 T cell receptor beta chains were sequenced from one sample in a study of cytomegalovirus exposure and HLA in healthy donors. The PCR had 60 Vbeta and 13 Jbeta primers. The data were produced by immunoSEQ multiplex PCR, yet TCRdb's version contains in-frame clones alone and is incomplete. In the table there are about 83,000 clones, approximately 80% of which are singletons. The sequenced sample consisted of PBMCs. Receptors were obtained from a woman under 40 in good health and CMV-seronegative.

This chain links TRBV5-4 with TRBJ2-1; TRBD2 agrees at 13 bases. The CDR3 is 17 amino acids. V dropped 3 bases and J dropped 8; count of bases not matched to a gene: 11. CDR1 is SGHNT, CDR2 YYREEE, per germline (reference sequence). The CDR3 reads CASSWGTSGKGPDEQFF. The CDR3 DNA sequence: TGTGCCAGCAGCTGGGGGACTAGCGGGAAAGGGCCCGATGAGCAGTTCTTC.

This clone was counted a single time. The chain has TRBV28 and TRBJ2-7; 9 nucleotides line up with TRBD2. V lost 6 bases and J lost 2; bases outside the gene matches: 5. The CDR3 length is 14 residues. From germline, CDR1 is MDHEN and CDR2 SYDVKM. CDR3 DNA: TGTGCCAGCAGCCCCCGCGGGGGGGCCTACGAGCAGTACTTC. It translates to CASSPRGGAYEQYF.

The chain combines TRBV7-3 with TRBJ2-1, with 7 bases lining up with TRBD2. With 5 bases clipped from V and 4 bases from J, the junction kept 5 bases outside the gene matches. CDR1 is SGHTA and CDR2 is FQGTGA in the germline V gene. The CDR3 has 14 amino acids. CDR3 coding DNA: TGTGCCAGCAGCCCGAGCGGGAATTACAATGAGCAGTTCTTC. It encodes CASSPSGNYNEQFF.

This chain connects TRBV25-1 to TRBJ1-1, with D possibly matching TRBD1 (6 bases). The V gene's germline CDR1 is MGHDK and CDR2 SYGVNS. This CDR3 has 17 residues. Trimming left V 1 base short and J 0 bases short, with 15 bases between. The CDR3 nucleotides are TGTGCCAGCAGTGAATTAGGGGGGAGGGGTTTGAACACTGAAGCTTTCTTT. Translating gives CASSELGGRGLNTEAFF.

This clone was seen a handful of times. The V gene is TRBV4-1, the J gene TRBJ2-1; a weak D match, TRBD1 (6 bases). The CDR3 is 17 residues long. CDR1 is MGHRA, CDR2 YSYEKL, per germline. Trimming pared 1 base from V and 2 bases from J, leaving 15 bases between. The CDR3 nucleotides read TGCGCCAGCAGCCAAGTCGGTGTCACAGGGCCCTACAATGAGCAGTTCTTC. Translation gives CASSQVGVTGPYNEQFF.

The J gene is TRBJ2-1, the V gene TRBV4-3; the D gene is possibly TRBD2 (5 bases). Germline lookup yields CDR1 LGHNA and CDR2 YSLEER. The CDR3 extends over 18 amino acids. V was trimmed by 4 bases and J by 8 bases, leaving 27 bases between them. The CDR3 DNA reads TGCGCCAGCAGCCTAACGGTCCCGGGCCCAGCGGCCTGGGATGAGCAGTTCTTC. This codes for CASSLTVPGPAAWDEQFF.

For this clone: One end of the junction varies from germline; a read error may be responsible. The chain carries TRBV7-9 and TRBJ2-5; 12 bases are shared with TRBD2. The length of the CDR3 is 19 residues. Germline CDR1 reads SEHNR; CDR2 reads FQNEAQ (reference sequence). The CDR3 DNA is TGTTCCAGCAGCTTATTTTCAGGACTAGCGGGATCGTCCCAAGAGACCCAGTACTTC. Translation gives CSSSLFSGLAGSSQETQYF.

This clone was seen a single time. The chain combines TRBV28 with TRBJ2-7; maybe TRBD1 (6 bases). The V end was cut by 3 bases, the J end by 2 bases, with 11 bases between. Germline V gene data show CDR1 as MDHEN and CDR2 as SYDVKM. This CDR3 is built from 14 residues. CDR3 region: CASSFPDRTYEQYF. The CDR3 DNA sequence: TGTGCCAGCAGTTTTCCGGACAGAACCTACGAGCAGTACTTC.

The chain links TRBV9 to TRBJ2-7, with 9 bases lining up with TRBD1. Germline CDR1 is SGDLS and CDR2 is YYNGEE. The trim removed 4 bases at V and 3 bases at J, leaving 5 bases unmatched. The CDR3 runs 14 residues. The chain's CDR3 is CASSPRTGDYEQYF. The CDR3 DNA sequence: TGTGCCAGCAGCCCAAGGACAGGGGACTACGAGCAGTACTTC.

The V call is TRBV9, the J call TRBJ2-1; D might be TRBD1 (6 bases). The CDR3 is 11 amino acids. Germline-derived CDR1 and CDR2 are SGDLS and YYNGEE. Deletions cut 3 bases from V and 8 bases from J, with 6 bases between. The CDR3 spells CASSGTDEQFF. The DNA for the CDR3 is TGTGCCAGCAGCGGGACAGATGAGCAGTTCTTC.